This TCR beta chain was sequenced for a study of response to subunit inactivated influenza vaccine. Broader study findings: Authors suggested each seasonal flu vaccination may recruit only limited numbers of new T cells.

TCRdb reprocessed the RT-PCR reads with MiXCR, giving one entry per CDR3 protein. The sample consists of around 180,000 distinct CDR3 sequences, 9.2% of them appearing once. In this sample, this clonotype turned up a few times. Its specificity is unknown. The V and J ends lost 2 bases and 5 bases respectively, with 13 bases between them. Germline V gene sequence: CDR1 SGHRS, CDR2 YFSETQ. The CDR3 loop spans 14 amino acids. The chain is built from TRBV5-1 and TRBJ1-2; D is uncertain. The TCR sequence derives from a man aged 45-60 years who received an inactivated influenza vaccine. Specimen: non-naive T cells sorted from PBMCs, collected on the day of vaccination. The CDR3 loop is CASSFGSQGYGYTF. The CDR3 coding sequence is TGCGCCAGCAGCTTTGGCAGCCAAGGGTATGGCTACACCTTC.